This T cell receptor (beta chain) was sequenced in a study of OX40 agonist ivuxolimab in advanced cancers. Findings and limits, study-wide: Partial responders at 0.1-3.0 mg/kg had among the lowest clonal expansion.

The CDR3 has 13 residues. CDR1 is KGHSH and CDR2 is LQKENI in the germline V gene. Losses at the gene ends were 5 bases for V and 3 bases for J; bases not matched to a gene: 3. Sequencing used immunoSEQ multiplex PCR; TCRdb keeps in-frame clones, though not all of them. In the table there are around 60,000 clones, about nine tenths of which are singletons. A remark on this clone: Its specificity is unknown.

The source is an adult with an advanced solid tumor such as melanoma, head and neck, liver or kidney cancer. This specimen was CD4+ or CD8+ T cells sorted from blood, taken in a trial of the OX40 agonist ivuxolimab. J is TRBJ2-7 and V is TRBV18, with 8 bases matching TRBD1. The CDR3 nucleotides read TGTGCCAGCTCAACCGGACAGGGCTACGAGCAGTACTTC. Protein: CASSTGQGYEQYF.